This T cell receptor beta chain was sequenced during a study of vaccination and CD4 T cells after COVID-19. At the level of the study: Collection of post-vaccine samples followed dose two by a median about 75 days, spanning a range of 14 to 241. Overlapping SARS-CoV-2, HCoV-NL63, HCoV-OC43 and HCoV-229E spike peptides were used to stimulate cells. Points from the study as a whole: Post-infection sampling omitted early timepoints and covered relatively few convalescent patients.

Treatment here: approximately 11-day PBMC culture with coronavirus spike peptide pools or control peptides (ViraFEST assay). Convalescent patients tested SARS-CoV-2 PCR positive from March to December 2020, before Alpha, Beta and Delta emerged. The Oncomine TCR Beta short-read assay sequenced DNA from cultured CD4+ T cells. TCRdb re-derived calls from the PCR reads in MiXCR, one entry per CDR3 protein. The sample contains 15,000 or so distinct CDR3 sequences, 52% of which appear only once. Comment on this clonotype: No antigen is known for it.

Germline V gene lookup returns CDR1 ENHRY and CDR2 SYGVKD. V was pared by 10 bases and J by 7 bases, with 16 bases between. The CDR3 is made up of 13 amino acids. Source material: CD4+ T cells from blood, cultured in vitro. The chain uses TRBV10-3 and TRBJ2-2; maybe TRBD1 (5 bases). The source of this sequence is a human donor who had recovered from COVID-19. The CDR3 region has the DNA TGTGCCACCTCGGACACCCCGATCGGGGAGCTGTTTTTT. Protein: CATSDTPIGELFF.